This record covers a single T cell receptor (beta chain). Only in-frame clones appear in the TCRdb table, and some are missing; sequencing was by immunoSEQ multiplex PCR. The table shows around 72,000 clones, with around 88% occurring only once. These data belong to a study of OX40 agonist ivuxolimab in advanced cancers. The germline V gene has CDR1 MGHRA and CDR2 YSYEKL. CDR3 length: 16 residues. After removal of 2 bases from V and 0 bases from J, the junction contained 6 bases not matched to a gene. The receptor comes from an adult with an advanced solid tumor such as melanoma, head and neck, liver or kidney cancer. The chain uses TRBV4-1 and TRBJ2-7, with 8 positions matching TRBD2. Sequences were derived from CD4+ or CD8+ T cells sorted from blood, sampled in a trial of the OX40 agonist ivuxolimab. CDR3 in amino acids: CASSQSSGRGSYEQYF. Here the CDR3 DNA reads TGCGCCAGCAGCCAAAGCAGCGGGAGAGGCTCCTACGAGCAGTACTTC.